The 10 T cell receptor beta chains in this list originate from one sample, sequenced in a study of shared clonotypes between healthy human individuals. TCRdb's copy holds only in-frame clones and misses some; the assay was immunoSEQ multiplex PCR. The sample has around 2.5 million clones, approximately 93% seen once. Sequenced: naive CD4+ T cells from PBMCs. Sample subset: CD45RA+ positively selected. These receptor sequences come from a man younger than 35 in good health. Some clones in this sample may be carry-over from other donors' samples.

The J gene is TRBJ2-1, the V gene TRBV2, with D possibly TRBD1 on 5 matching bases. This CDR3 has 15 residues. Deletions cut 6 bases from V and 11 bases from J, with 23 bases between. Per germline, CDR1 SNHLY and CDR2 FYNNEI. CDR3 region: CASSTTRAPTKKQFF. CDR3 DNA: TGTGCCAGCAGCACAACCAGGGCCCCAACAAAGAAGCAGTTCTTC.

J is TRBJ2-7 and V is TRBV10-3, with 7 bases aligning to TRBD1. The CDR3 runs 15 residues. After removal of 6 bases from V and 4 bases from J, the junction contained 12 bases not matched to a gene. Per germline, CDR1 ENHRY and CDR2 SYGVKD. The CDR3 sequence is CAIRPSTGSKYEQYF. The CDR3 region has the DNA TGTGCCATCAGGCCTTCGACAGGGTCTAAATACGAGCAGTACTTC.

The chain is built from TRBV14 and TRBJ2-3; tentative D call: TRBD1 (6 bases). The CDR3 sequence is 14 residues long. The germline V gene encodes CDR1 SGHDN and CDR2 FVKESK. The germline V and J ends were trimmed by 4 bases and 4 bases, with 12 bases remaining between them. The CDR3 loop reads CASSPRQGSDTQYF. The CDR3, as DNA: TGTGCCAGCAGCCCCCGGCAGGGGTCAGATACGCAGTATTTT.

The CDR3 sequence: CASSFTRWGQGTEAFF. The CDR3 DNA follows: TGTGCCAGCAGTTTTACGAGGTGGGGGCAGGGCACTGAAGCTTTCTTT. The chain links TRBV27 to TRBJ1-1, with a tentative D call TRBD1 (6 bases). Germline assignment: CDR1 MNHEY and CDR2 SMNVEV (reference sequence). V shed 3 bases and J shed 4 bases, with 18 bases lying between them. The CDR3 covers 16 residues.

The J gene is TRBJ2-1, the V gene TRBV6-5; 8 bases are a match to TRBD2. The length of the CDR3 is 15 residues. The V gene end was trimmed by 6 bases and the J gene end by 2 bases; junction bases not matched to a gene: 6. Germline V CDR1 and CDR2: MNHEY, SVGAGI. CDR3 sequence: CASSPSGPTYNEQFF. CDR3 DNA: TGTGCCAGCAGCCCTAGCGGGCCGACCTACAATGAGCAGTTCTTC.

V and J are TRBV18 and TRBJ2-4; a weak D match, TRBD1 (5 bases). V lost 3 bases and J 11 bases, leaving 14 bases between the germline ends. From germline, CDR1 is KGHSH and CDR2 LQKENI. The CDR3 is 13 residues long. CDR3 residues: CASSPSDKFLQYF. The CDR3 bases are TGTGCCAGCTCACCCTCGGACAAATTCCTTCAGTACTTC.

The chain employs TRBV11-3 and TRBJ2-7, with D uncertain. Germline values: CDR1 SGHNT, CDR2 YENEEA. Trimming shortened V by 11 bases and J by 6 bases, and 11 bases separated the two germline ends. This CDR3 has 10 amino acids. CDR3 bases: TGTGCCGGCCAGGTGTCCGAGCAGTACTTC. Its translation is CAGQVSEQYF.

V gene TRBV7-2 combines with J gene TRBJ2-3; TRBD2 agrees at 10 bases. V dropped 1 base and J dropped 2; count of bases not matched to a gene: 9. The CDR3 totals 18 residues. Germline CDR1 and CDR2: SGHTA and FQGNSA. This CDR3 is CASSLVTPLAGNTDTQYF. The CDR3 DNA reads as TGTGCCAGCAGCTTAGTAACACCACTAGCGGGGAACACAGATACGCAGTATTTT. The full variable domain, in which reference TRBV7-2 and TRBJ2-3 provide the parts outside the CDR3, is GAGVSQSPSNKVTEKGKDVELRCDPISGHTALYWYRQSLGQGLEFLIYFQGNSAPDKSGLPSDRFSAERTGGSVSTLTIQRTQQEDSAVYLCASSLVTPLAGNTDTQYFGPGTRLTVL.

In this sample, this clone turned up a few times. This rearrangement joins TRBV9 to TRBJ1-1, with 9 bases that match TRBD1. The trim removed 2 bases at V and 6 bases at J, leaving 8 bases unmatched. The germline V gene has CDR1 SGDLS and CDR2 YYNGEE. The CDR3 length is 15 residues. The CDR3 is CASSVGQGRFSEAFF. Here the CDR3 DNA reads TGTGCCAGCAGCGTTGGACAGGGGAGATTTTCTGAAGCTTTCTTT.

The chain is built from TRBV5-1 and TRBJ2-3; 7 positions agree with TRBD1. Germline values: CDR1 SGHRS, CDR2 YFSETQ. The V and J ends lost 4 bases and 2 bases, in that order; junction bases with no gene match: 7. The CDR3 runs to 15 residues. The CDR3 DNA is TGCGCCAGCAGCAAATACAGGGGTAACACAGATACGCAGTATTTT. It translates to CASSKYRGNTDTQYF.